This T cell receptor beta chain was sequenced in a study of PD-1 blockade in classical Hodgkin lymphoma. With no exception, relapse followed autologous stem cell transplantation in all patients, and brentuximab vedotin exposure varied. Generated by immunoSEQ multiplex PCR, the TCRdb table keeps only in-frame clones and is missing some. The sample consists of about 93,000 clones, roughly 79% of them appearing once. This clone was seen a handful of times. Its cognate antigen is unknown. V shed 1 base and J shed 4 bases, with 13 bases lying between them. CDR1 and CDR2 from the germline V gene are MGHRA and YSYEKL. The CDR3 is 15 amino acids. Notes on the study in general: Reported findings placed baseline TCR diversity lower in newly diagnosed patients (compared with healthy donors). What caused the repertoire differences, perhaps disease activity or prior therapy, remains undefined.

The TCR sequence derives from a human donor with classical Hodgkin lymphoma. The chain links TRBV4-1 to TRBJ2-5; no definite D call. The specimen was peripheral blood mononuclear cells (PBMCs), collected before the second cycle of nivolumab. CDR3 coding DNA: TGCGCCAGCAGCCAAGTATCGTTGGAGCGAGAGACCCAGTACTTC. Amino acids: CASSQVSLERETQYF.